This entry lists 32 T cell receptor beta chains sequenced from one sample in a study of PD-L1 blockade in urothelial cancer. Time point meaning: pretreatment peripheral blood. Here immunoSEQ multiplex PCR was the method, and the copy in TCRdb shows in-frame clones only, minus some. Of under 70,000 clones listed, over 75% are singletons. The material was PBMCs, obtained around atezolizumab (anti-PD-L1) treatment. Receptors were obtained from a man between 65 and 80 years old with urothelial cancer.

This clone came up once. The chain employs TRBV7-3 and TRBJ2-1, with 7 bases lining up with TRBD2. There are 16 residues in the CDR3. V dropped 5 bases and J dropped 4; count of bases not matched to a gene: 11. Looked up from germline, CDR1 is SGHTA and CDR2 is FQGTGA. The CDR3 protein is CASSPQGAGVYNEQFF. The CDR3, as DNA: TGTGCCAGCAGCCCCCAGGGTGCGGGAGTTTACAATGAGCAGTTCTTC.

The gene calls are TRBV5-1 and TRBJ2-1, with 14 nucleotides matching TRBD2. CDR3 length: 16 amino acids. J lost 4 bases, V lost 3 bases, and 3 bases had no gene match. Germline V CDR1 and CDR2: SGHRS, YFSETQ. CDR3 sequence (DNA): TGCGCCAGCAGCTGGGGGACTAGCGGGGGTTACAATGAGCAGTTCTTC. Its protein product is CASSWGTSGGYNEQFF.

The CDR3 region has the DNA TGTGCCAGCAGCCAAGATTCCGGGGGGAATGAGCAGTTCTTC. It codes for CASSQDSGGNEQFF. The rearrangement uses TRBV4-2 and TRBJ2-1, with 7 bases aligning to TRBD2. The CDR3 contains 14 residues. Germline values: CDR1 LGHNA, CDR2 YNFKEQ. V shed 0 bases, J shed 7 bases, and the junction held 3 bases outside the gene matches.

The chain links TRBV10-3 to TRBJ2-1; TRBD2 is a possible D gene (6 bases). CDR1 and CDR2 from the germline V gene are ENHRY and SYGVKD. The CDR3 sequence is 16 residues long. The V gene lost 1 base and the J gene lost 3 bases, with 13 bases spanning the gap. This CDR3 reads CAISELTGAGYNEQFF. CDR3 sequence (DNA): TGTGCCATCAGTGAGTTAACGGGAGCGGGCTACAATGAGCAGTTCTTC.

This clone was recorded once. The V and J genes are TRBV7-2 and TRBJ2-7, with 7 bases identical to TRBD2. Per the germline V gene, CDR1 is SGHTA and CDR2 is FQGNSA. The CDR3 is 14 residues long. V shed 6 bases and J 2 bases; nucleotides not matched to a gene: 7. The CDR3 loop reads CASSSTSDTYEQYF. The CDR3 region has the DNA TGTGCCAGCAGTTCCACTAGCGATACCTACGAGCAGTACTTC.

The chain is built from TRBV10-3 and TRBJ2-3, with D perhaps matching TRBD1 (5 bases). The V gene's germline CDR1 is ENHRY and CDR2 SYGVKD. The CDR3 is made up of 15 amino acids. The V and J ends lost 6 bases and 1 base respectively, with 14 bases between them. CDR3 sequence: CAIRLSEGGTDTQYF. The CDR3 DNA sequence: TGTGCCATCAGGTTATCCGAAGGGGGCACAGATACGCAGTATTTT.

CDR3 sequence: CASSLAGSSLYEQYF. CDR3 in DNA: TGTGCCAGCAGTTTGGCTGGGAGTTCCCTCTACGAGCAGTACTTC. The chain links TRBV27 to TRBJ2-7, with D possibly matching TRBD2 (5 bases). The V end was cut by 3 bases, the J end by 3 bases, with 15 bases between. The CDR3 spans 15 residues. Germline V gene sequence: CDR1 MNHEY, CDR2 SMNVEV (reference sequence).

The chain carries TRBV6-6 and TRBJ2-5, with D unresolved. The CDR3 has 15 amino acids. The germline V gene has CDR1 MNHNY and CDR2 SVGAGI (reference sequence). Trimming removed 0 bases at V and 1 base at J, with 9 bases between. The DNA of the CDR3 is TGTGCCAGCAGTTACTCGAGGCTAAGCCAAGAGACCCAGTACTTC. Translating it yields CASSYSRLSQETQYF.

V usage is TRBV13 and J usage is TRBJ2-1, with TRBD2 matching over 10 bases. The CDR3 consists of 14 residues. J lost 8 bases, V lost 3 bases, and 4 bases had no gene match. Germline loops: CDR1 PRHDT, CDR2 FYEKMQ (reference sequence). The CDR3 coding sequence is TGTGCCAGCAGCTTTCTAGCGGGAGAGCATGAGCAGTTCTTC. Protein sequence: CASSFLAGEHEQFF.

This rearrangement joins TRBV19 to TRBJ2-7, with D perhaps TRBD2 (6 bases). The germline V gene has CDR1 LNHDA and CDR2 SQIVND (reference sequence). With 11 bases removed from V and 2 bases from J, the gap between germline ends came to 19 bases. The CDR3 extends over 14 amino acids. This chain's CDR3 is CASSNRDSPYEQYF. In DNA form, the CDR3 reads TGTGCCTCGAGTAACCGGGACTCTCCCTACGAGCAGTACTTC.

This sequence joins TRBV5-6 and TRBJ2-5, with TRBD1 matching over 7 bases. CDR1 is SGHDT and CDR2 is YYEEEE in the germline V gene. The CDR3 extends over 14 amino acids. With V trimmed by 0 bases and J by 4 bases, 3 bases remained unmatched. The CDR3 bases are TGTGCCAGCAGCTTGGCAGGGGGACGAGAGACCCAGTACTTC. Translation gives CASSLAGGRETQYF.

J is TRBJ2-7 and V is TRBV5-1; TRBD1 agrees at 9 bases. Germline assignment: CDR1 SGHRS and CDR2 YFSETQ. The junction had 7 bases not matched to a gene; V was cut back by 4 bases and J by 2 bases. The CDR3 runs 15 residues. The CDR3 loop is CASSVGQGGPYEQYF. CDR3 nucleotide sequence: TGCGCCAGCAGCGTGGGACAGGGAGGACCCTACGAGCAGTACTTC.

The chain joins TRBV19 to TRBJ2-1; D might be TRBD1 (6 bases). Trimming removed 1 base from V and 3 bases from J, with 7 bases in between. Germline assignment: CDR1 LNHDA and CDR2 SQIVND (reference sequence). This CDR3 spans 14 amino acids. The CDR3 DNA sequence: TGTGCCAGTAGTATAGCCAGGGGCTACAATGAGCAGTTCTTC. Protein: CASSIARGYNEQFF.

In nucleotides, the CDR3 is TGTGCCAGCAGCTTAATGGGGGGGAAAGGAGAGCAGTACTTC. Translated: CASSLMGGKGEQYF. This sequence joins TRBV7-3 and TRBJ2-7; 7 nucleotides match TRBD2. The CDR3 spans 14 residues. Germline trimming cut 1 base from V and 7 bases from J; bases unmatched to any gene: 7. Germline CDR1 and CDR2: SGHTA and FQGTGA.

V gene TRBV5-1 combines with J gene TRBJ1-4; 7 nucleotides align to TRBD1. V shed 5 bases and J 0 bases; nucleotides not matched to a gene: 10. The CDR3 is 17 amino acids. The V gene's germline CDR1 is SGHRS and CDR2 YFSETQ. CDR3 loop: CASRTGTAIATNEKLFF. The CDR3 nucleotides read TGCGCCAGCAGGACCGGGACAGCTATAGCAACTAATGAAAAACTGTTTTTT.

V gene TRBV6-1 combines with J gene TRBJ1-4; 8 bases fit TRBD1. Germline V gene lookup returns CDR1 MNHNS and CDR2 SASEGT. V was clipped by 6 bases and J by 3 bases; unmatched bases: 3. The CDR3 runs 14 residues. The CDR3 coding sequence is TGTGCCAGCAGAGGACAGGGAGCTAATGAAAAACTGTTTTTT. Translation: CASRGQGANEKLFF.

Here the CDR3 DNA reads TGTGCCAGCAGCTTGACAGGGCGGGTCTATGGCTACACCTTC. This gives the protein CASSLTGRVYGYTF. The chain carries TRBV5-8 and TRBJ1-2, with D perhaps matching TRBD1 (6 bases). V was shortened by 1 base and J by 4 bases, with 11 bases between the two germline ends. This CDR3 comprises 14 residues. Germline V lookup: CDR1 SGHTS, CDR2 YDEGEE. Complete variable domain (other parts from reference TRBV5-8 and TRBJ1-2): EAGVTQSPTHLIKTRGQQATLRCSPISGHTSVYWYQQALGLGLQFLLWYDEGEERNRGNFPPRFSGRQFPNYSSELNVNALELEDSALYLCASSLTGRVYGYTFGSGTRLTVV.

The chain recombines TRBV6-1 with TRBJ2-7; 8 bases line up with TRBD1. Per germline, CDR1 MNHNS and CDR2 SASEGT. The CDR3 loop spans 16 amino acids. With V trimmed by 4 bases and J by 5 bases, 13 bases remained unmatched. CDR3 nucleotide sequence: TGTGCCAGCAGTGTCCGACAGGGGCCTACACAGAACGAGCAGTACTTC. Translating gives CASSVRQGPTQNEQYF.

The V gene is TRBV5-1, the J gene TRBJ1-2; 11 bases match TRBD1. This CDR3 contains 13 residues. From germline, CDR1 is SGHRS and CDR2 YFSETQ. The V segment lost 4 bases and the J segment 7 bases; nucleotides outside the gene matches: 3. CDR3 in DNA: TGCGCCAGCAGCGTCGGGACAGGGGGTGGCTACACCTTC. It translates to CASSVGTGGGYTF.

The V and J genes are TRBV10-3 and TRBJ2-5; D may be TRBD1 (6 bases). In germline, CDR1 is ENHRY, CDR2 SYGVKD. V lost 4 bases and J lost 4, with 16 bases in between. This CDR3 is 15 amino acids long. Here the CDR3 DNA reads TGTGCCATCAGTGTGGCAGGGGAATCAGGAGAGACCCAGTACTTC. This gives the protein CAISVAGESGETQYF.

The chain carries TRBV6-5 and TRBJ2-7, with 8 bases matching TRBD1. Germline CDR1 reads MNHEY; CDR2 reads SVGAGI. After removal of 0 bases from V and 3 bases from J, the junction contained 4 bases not matched to a gene. This CDR3 is built from 15 residues. As DNA, the CDR3 is TGTGCCAGCAGTTACTCAACAGGGGGAAGCTACGAGCAGTACTTC. Its translation is CASSYSTGGSYEQYF.

This rearrangement joins TRBV11-2 to TRBJ2-7; D might be TRBD2 (6 bases). The CDR3 runs 17 residues. Germline V gene lookup returns CDR1 SGHAT and CDR2 FQNNGV. Between the trimmed V and J ends, which lost 0 bases and 1 base, there was a span of 16 bases. CDR3: CASSLDGSAGRSYEQYF. The CDR3 region has the DNA TGTGCCAGCAGCTTAGATGGGTCGGCAGGGAGGTCCTACGAGCAGTACTTC.

The V call is TRBV9, the J call TRBJ2-5; maybe TRBD2 (6 bases). CDR3 length equals 15 residues. Germline V lookup: CDR1 SGDLS, CDR2 YYNGEE. V lost 3 bases to trimming and J lost 1 base, with 13 bases between them. The chain's CDR3 is CASSALTSSQETQYF. Written as DNA, the CDR3 is TGTGCCAGCAGCGCCCTTACTAGCAGCCAAGAGACCCAGTACTTC.

The V gene is TRBV7-9, the J gene TRBJ2-7; perhaps TRBD1 as D (6 bases). The germline gives CDR1 SEHNR, CDR2 FQNEAQ (reference sequence). The CDR3 is 15 residues long. Trimming removed 4 bases at V and 6 bases at J, with 19 bases between. The CDR3 region has the DNA TGTGCCAGCAGCTCCCCCGGGACAAGGGCGTCCGAGCAGTACTTC. It encodes CASSSPGTRASEQYF. Variable domain in full (rest from reference TRBV7-9 and TRBJ2-7): DTGVSQNPRHKITKRGQNVTFRCDPISEHNRLYWYRQTLGQGPEFLTYFQNEAQLEKSRLLSDRFSAERPKGSFSTLEIQRTEQGDSAMYLCASSSPGTRASEQYFGPGTRLTVT.

The chain joins TRBV4-1 to TRBJ2-2; D perhaps matches TRBD2 (5 bases). The germline V and J ends were trimmed by 1 base and 2 bases, with 11 bases remaining between them. This CDR3 is 16 amino acids long. The germline V gene encodes CDR1 MGHRA and CDR2 YSYEKL. The CDR3: CASSQGSSRNTGELFF. For the CDR3, the DNA is TGCGCCAGCAGCCAAGGTTCTAGCAGAAACACCGGGGAGCTGTTTTTT.

The rearrangement links TRBV19 to TRBJ2-1; possibly TRBD1 for D (6 bases). The V and J ends lost 4 bases and 0 bases respectively, with 10 bases between them. This CDR3 comprises 15 residues. The germline V gene encodes CDR1 LNHDA and CDR2 SQIVND (reference sequence). The CDR3 loop is CASSRDISSYNEQFF. The DNA for the CDR3 is TGTGCCAGTAGTAGGGACATCAGCTCCTACAATGAGCAGTTCTTC.

The J gene is TRBJ2-7, the V gene TRBV5-1, with D perhaps matching TRBD1 (6 bases). The V and J ends lost 3 bases and 1 base respectively, with 14 bases between them. The CDR3 length is 15 residues. Germline CDR1 and CDR2: SGHRS and YFSETQ. The CDR3 DNA reads as TGCGCCAGCAGCTCCGGACAGATCAGTTCCTACGAGCAGTACTTC. Its protein product is CASSSGQISSYEQYF.

V and J are TRBV18 and TRBJ1-2, with D hard to call. V was cut by 1 base and J by 6 bases, with 9 bases left in between. This CDR3 comprises 13 residues. Germline V gives CDR1 KGHSH, CDR2 LQKENI. The CDR3: CASSPRVEDGYTF. CDR3 bases: TGTGCCAGCTCACCACGAGTGGAGGATGGCTACACCTTC.

The genes are TRBV5-1 and TRBJ2-7, with 8 bases aligning to TRBD2. Per germline, CDR1 SGHRS and CDR2 YFSETQ. The CDR3 is made up of 15 amino acids. The V and J ends lost 3 bases and 6 bases, in that order; junction bases with no gene match: 11. CDR3 bases: TGCGCCAGCAGCTCGACCCCGACCGGGACTAGCGAGCAGTACTTC. This encodes CASSSTPTGTSEQYF.

The chain is built from TRBV18 and TRBJ2-7, with D maybe TRBD1 (6 bases). The CDR3 is 13 residues long. Trimming took 2 bases from V and 4 from J, leaving 9 bases between them. Germline V lookup: CDR1 KGHSH, CDR2 LQKENI. CDR3: CASSPNREYEQYF. CDR3 DNA sequence: TGTGCCAGCTCACCAAACAGGGAATACGAGCAGTACTTC.

This chain uses TRBV18 with TRBJ2-7; TRBD1 aligns across 9 bases. J lost 4 bases, V lost 3 bases, and 7 bases had no gene match. Germline values: CDR1 KGHSH, CDR2 LQKENI. The CDR3 consists of 15 residues. CDR3 sequence (DNA): TGTGCCAGCTCACCGCCGGGACAGGGCCTTTACGAGCAGTACTTC. Translating it yields CASSPPGQGLYEQYF.

V gene TRBV2 combines with J gene TRBJ2-3, with D perhaps TRBD2 (5 bases). Trimming took 0 bases from V and 3 from J, leaving 10 bases between them. Germline V CDR1 and CDR2: SNHLY, FYNNEI. The CDR3 spans 15 residues. CDR3: CASSEAGVLTDTQYF. The CDR3 nucleotides are TGTGCCAGCAGTGAAGCGGGAGTCCTGACAGATACGCAGTATTTT.